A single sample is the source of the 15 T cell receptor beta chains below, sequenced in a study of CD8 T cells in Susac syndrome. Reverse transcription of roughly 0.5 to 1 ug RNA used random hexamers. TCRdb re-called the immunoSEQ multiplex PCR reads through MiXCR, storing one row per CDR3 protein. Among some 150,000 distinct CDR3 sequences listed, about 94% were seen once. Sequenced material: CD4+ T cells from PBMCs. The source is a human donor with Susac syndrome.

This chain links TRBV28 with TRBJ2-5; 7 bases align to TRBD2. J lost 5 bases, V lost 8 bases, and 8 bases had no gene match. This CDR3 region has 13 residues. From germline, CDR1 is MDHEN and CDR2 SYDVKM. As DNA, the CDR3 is TGTGCCAGCCATGGCGGGAGAGGTGAGACCCAGTACTTC. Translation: CASHGGRGETQYF.

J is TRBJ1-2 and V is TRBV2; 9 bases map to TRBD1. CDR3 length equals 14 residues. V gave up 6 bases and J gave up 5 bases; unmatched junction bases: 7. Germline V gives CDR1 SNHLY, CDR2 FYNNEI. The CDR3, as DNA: TGTGCCAGCAGAAGGGACAGGGAGGGATATGGCTACACCTTC. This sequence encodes CASRRDREGYGYTF.

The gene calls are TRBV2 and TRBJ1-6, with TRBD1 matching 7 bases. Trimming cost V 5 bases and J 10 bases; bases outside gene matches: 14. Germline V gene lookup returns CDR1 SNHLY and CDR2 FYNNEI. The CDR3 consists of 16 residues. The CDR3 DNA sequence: TGTGCCAGCAGTTCAATGGACAGGACCCGAGCCTCACCCCTCCACTTT. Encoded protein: CASSSMDRTRASPLHF.

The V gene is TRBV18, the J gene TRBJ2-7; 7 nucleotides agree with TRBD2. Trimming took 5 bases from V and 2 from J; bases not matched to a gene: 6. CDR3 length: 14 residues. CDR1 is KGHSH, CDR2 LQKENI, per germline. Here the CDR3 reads CASSNLAETYEQYF. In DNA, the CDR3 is TGTGCCAGCTCAAATCTAGCGGAGACCTACGAGCAGTACTTC.

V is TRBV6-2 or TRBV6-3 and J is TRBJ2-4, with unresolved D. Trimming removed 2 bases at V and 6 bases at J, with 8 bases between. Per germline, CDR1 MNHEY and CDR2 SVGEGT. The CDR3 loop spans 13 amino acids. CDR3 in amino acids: CASSYMAVNIQYF. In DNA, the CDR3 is TGTGCCAGCAGTTACATGGCGGTAAACATTCAGTACTTC.

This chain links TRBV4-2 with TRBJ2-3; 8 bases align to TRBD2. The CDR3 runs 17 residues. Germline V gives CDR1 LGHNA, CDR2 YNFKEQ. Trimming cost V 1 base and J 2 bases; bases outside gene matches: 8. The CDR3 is CASSQGGSGAYTDTQYF. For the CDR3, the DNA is TGTGCCAGCAGCCAAGGGGGTAGCGGGGCCTACACAGATACGCAGTATTTT.

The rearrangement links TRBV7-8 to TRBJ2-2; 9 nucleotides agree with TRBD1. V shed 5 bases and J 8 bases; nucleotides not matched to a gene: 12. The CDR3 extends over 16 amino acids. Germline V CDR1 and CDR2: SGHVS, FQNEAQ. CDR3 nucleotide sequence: TGTGCCAGCAGCCCGGGGACAGGGTCTATATCTGGGGAGCTGTTTTTT. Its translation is CASSPGTGSISGELFF.

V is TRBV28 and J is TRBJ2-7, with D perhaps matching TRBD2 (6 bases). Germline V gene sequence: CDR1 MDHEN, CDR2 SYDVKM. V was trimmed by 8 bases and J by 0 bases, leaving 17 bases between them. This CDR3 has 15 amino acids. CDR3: CASWTAGRGSYEQYF. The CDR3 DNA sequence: TGTGCCAGCTGGACCGCGGGAAGGGGCTCCTACGAGCAGTACTTC.

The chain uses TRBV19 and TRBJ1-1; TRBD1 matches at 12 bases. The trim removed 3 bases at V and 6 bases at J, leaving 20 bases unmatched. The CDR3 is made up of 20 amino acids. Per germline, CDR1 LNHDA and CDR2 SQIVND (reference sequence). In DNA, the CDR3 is TGTGCCAGTAGTATCCGCCCCATCCTGGGGACAGGGGGCGCGAAAGCTGAAGCTTTCTTT. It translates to CASSIRPILGTGGAKAEAFF.

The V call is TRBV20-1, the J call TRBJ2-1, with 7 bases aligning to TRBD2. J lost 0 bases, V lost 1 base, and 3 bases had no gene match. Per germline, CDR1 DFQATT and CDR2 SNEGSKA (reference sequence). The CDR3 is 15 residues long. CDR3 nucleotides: TGCAGTGCTAGAGTCCCGGGGGGCTCCTACAATGAGCAGTTCTTC. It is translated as CSARVPGGSYNEQFF.

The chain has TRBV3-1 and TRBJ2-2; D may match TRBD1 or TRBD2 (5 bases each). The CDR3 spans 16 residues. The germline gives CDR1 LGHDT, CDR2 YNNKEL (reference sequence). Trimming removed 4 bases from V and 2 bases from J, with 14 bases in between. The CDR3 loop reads CASSRRDQLNTGELFF. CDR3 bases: TGTGCCAGCAGCCGCCGGGACCAGCTAAACACCGGGGAGCTGTTTTTT. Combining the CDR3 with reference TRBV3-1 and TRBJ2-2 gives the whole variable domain DTAVSQTPKYLVTQMGNDKSIKCEQNLGHDTMYWYKQDSKKFLKIMFSYNNKELIINETVPNRFSPKSPDKAHLNLHINSLELGDSAVYFCASSRRDQLNTGELFFGEGSRLTVL.

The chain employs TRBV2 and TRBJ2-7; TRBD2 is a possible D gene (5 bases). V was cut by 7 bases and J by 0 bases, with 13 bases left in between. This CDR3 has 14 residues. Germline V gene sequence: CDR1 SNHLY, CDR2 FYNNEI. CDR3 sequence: CASISQGSSYEQYF. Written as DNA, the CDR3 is TGTGCCAGCATTTCGCAAGGGAGCTCCTACGAGCAGTACTTC.

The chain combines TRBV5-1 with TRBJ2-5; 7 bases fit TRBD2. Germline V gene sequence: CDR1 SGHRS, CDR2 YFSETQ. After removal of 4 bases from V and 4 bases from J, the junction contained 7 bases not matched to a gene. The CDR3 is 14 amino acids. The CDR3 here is CASSGGRVGETQYF. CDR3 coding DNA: TGCGCCAGCAGCGGCGGGAGAGTAGGAGAGACCCAGTACTTC.

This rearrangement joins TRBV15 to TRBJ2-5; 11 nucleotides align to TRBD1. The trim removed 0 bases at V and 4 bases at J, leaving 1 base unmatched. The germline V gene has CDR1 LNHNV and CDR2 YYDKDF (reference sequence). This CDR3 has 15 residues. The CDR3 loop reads CATSREDRGPETQYF. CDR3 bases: TGTGCCACCAGCAGAGAGGACAGGGGGCCAGAGACCCAGTACTTC.

The CDR3 sequence is CASSHSRGAKNIQYF. Here the CDR3 DNA reads TGTGCCAGCAGCCACTCGCGGGGAGCCAAAAACATTCAGTACTTC. The J gene is TRBJ2-4, the V gene TRBV3-1; D might be TRBD2 (6 bases). Trimming pared 3 bases from V and 0 bases from J, leaving 9 bases between. CDR1 LGHDT and CDR2 YNNKEL come from the germline V gene (reference sequence). The length of the CDR3 is 15 residues.